This TCR beta chain was sequenced for a study of early T cells in non-severe SARS-CoV-2 infection. This clonotype has ten or more counts. TCRdb re-called the 5' RACE reads with MiXCR, one entry per CDR3 protein. The sample comprises 45,000 to 60,000 distinct CDR3 sequences, approximately 8% of which are singletons, and 3% to 3.5% rests with the top ten. The sample taken for sequencing was whole blood. The TCR was taken from an adult who was a healthcare worker with PCR-confirmed SARS-CoV-2 infection or an uninfected control (not recorded which).

This chain's CDR3 is CSVEQGFEAFF. The CDR3 region has the DNA TGCAGCGTTGAGCAGGGGTTTGAAGCTTTCTTT. The chain joins TRBV29-1 to TRBJ1-1; D is possibly TRBD1 (6 bases). Trimming took 3 bases from V and 7 from J, leaving 9 bases between them. Germline V gives CDR1 SQVTM, CDR2 ANQGSEA. The CDR3 contains 11 residues. Looking up the rest from reference TRBV29-1 and TRBJ1-1 gives the full variable domain: SAVISQKPSRDICQRGTSLTIQCQVDSQVTMMFWYRQQPGQSLTLIATANQGSEATYESGFVIDKFPISRPNLTFSTLTVSNMSPEDSSIYLCSVEQGFEAFFGQGTRLTVV.